Below, 5 T cell receptor beta chains from the same sample are listed, as sequenced in a study of blood T cell repertoires in COVID-19. Only in-frame clones appear in the TCRdb table, and some are missing; sequencing was by immunoSEQ multiplex PCR. This table holds about 310,000 clones, roughly 86% found once. Sequences were obtained from PBMCs or T cells enriched from blood (not recorded which). The receptors stem from a woman aged 18-35 years who had recovered from COVID-19.

The chain recombines TRBV7-2 with TRBJ2-1; D is perhaps TRBD1 (6 bases). Germline V CDR1 and CDR2: SGHTA, FQGNSA. V was shortened by 5 bases and J by 0 bases, with 8 bases between the two germline ends. The CDR3 runs to 14 residues. As DNA, the CDR3 is TGTGCCAGCAGCCAGACAGGCTCCTACAATGAGCAGTTCTTC. It codes for CASSQTGSYNEQFF.

V is TRBV24-1 and J is TRBJ2-6; no definite D call. This CDR3 has 14 amino acids. V lost 2 bases and J 3 bases, leaving 4 bases between the germline ends. Germline V gives CDR1 KGHDR, CDR2 SFDVKD. For the CDR3, the DNA is TGTGCCACCAGTGATTCTCGTGGGGCCAACGTCCTGACTTTC. It codes for CATSDSRGANVLTF.

This chain uses TRBV19 with TRBJ1-5; 7 nucleotides align to TRBD1. The CDR3 is 18 amino acids. The trim removed 6 bases at V and 1 base at J, leaving 15 bases unmatched. Germline CDR1 and CDR2: LNHDA and SQIVND (reference sequence). CDR3 protein: CASSKVITGVGSNQPQHF. As DNA, the CDR3 is TGTGCCAGTAGCAAAGTCATCACAGGGGTCGGAAGCAATCAGCCCCAGCATTTT.

This chain joins TRBV5-6 and TRBJ1-6; 8 bases fit TRBD1. The J segment lost 7 bases and the V segment lost 5 bases, leaving 5 bases of the junction unmatched. The CDR3 is made up of 14 amino acids. Germline loops: CDR1 SGHDT, CDR2 YYEEEE. The CDR3 DNA follows: TGTGCCAGCAGTTACAGGGGGGGCAATTCACCCCTCCACTTT. The encoded protein is CASSYRGGNSPLHF.

The rearrangement joins TRBV7-9 to TRBJ1-2; the D gene is possibly TRBD1 (6 bases). CDR1 and CDR2 from the germline V gene are SEHNR and FQNEAQ (reference sequence). With 1 base removed from V and 3 bases from J, the gap between germline ends came to 9 bases. This CDR3 is built from 14 residues. The CDR3 sequence: CASSLGQVYYGYTF. The CDR3 nucleotides are TGTGCCAGCAGCTTAGGACAGGTATACTATGGCTACACCTTC.